Each of the 6 T cell receptor beta chains below was sequenced from the same sample in a study of vaccination effects on CD4 cells after COVID-19. Profiled with immunoSEQ multiplex PCR; TCRdb holds only in-frame clones, not every one. The table records some 47,000 clones, under 80% of them present only once. No antigens are known for them. The authors isolated CD4+ T cells after more than eight days of culture. Each person got two doses of an mRNA SARS-CoV-2 vaccine, BNT162b2 or mRNA-1273. The specimen was CD4+ T cells from PBMCs cultured without peptide, collected after COVID-19 vaccination. The origin of the receptors is a human donor who received a COVID-19 vaccine.

The CDR3 DNA is TGTGCCAGTAGTATAGGGGCAGGTAATGAAGCTTTCTTT. Amino acids: CASSIGAGNEAFF. The gene calls are TRBV19 and TRBJ1-1; D is unclear. The CDR3 loop spans 13 amino acids. Germline CDR1 is LNHDA and CDR2 is SQIVND (reference sequence). Trimming pared 1 base from V and 7 bases from J, leaving 10 bases between.

This clone has a single count. J is TRBJ2-5 and V is TRBV5-1; D is perhaps TRBD2 (6 bases). Germline V gene data show CDR1 as SGHRS and CDR2 as YFSETQ. CDR3 length: 14 residues. V lost 4 bases and J 4 bases, leaving 14 bases between the germline ends. The CDR3 nucleotides read TGCGCCAGCAGCCCAACGGCGGGGTTAGAGACCCAGTACTTC. This sequence encodes CASSPTAGLETQYF.

J is TRBJ1-1 and V is TRBV5-1; D possibly corresponds to TRBD1 (5 bases). Trimming shortened V by 1 base and J by 6 bases, and 16 bases separated the two germline ends. From germline, CDR1 is SGHRS and CDR2 YFSETQ. CDR3 length: 15 residues. The CDR3 loop reads CASSLRRHQGAEAFF. The CDR3 region has the DNA TGCGCCAGCAGCTTGAGGAGACACCAAGGGGCTGAAGCTTTCTTT. Drawing the rest from reference TRBV5-1 and TRBJ1-1, the complete variable domain is KAGVTQTPRYLIKTRGQQVTLSCSPISGHRSVSWYQQTPGQGLQFLFEYFSETQRNKGNFPGRFSGRQFSNSRSEMNVSTLELGDSALYLCASSLRRHQGAEAFFGQGTRLTVV.

This clone was observed a few times. The rearrangement joins TRBV11-2 to TRBJ2-6, with 7 nucleotides matching TRBD2. CDR3 size: 16 residues. V gave up 4 bases and J gave up 1 base; unmatched junction bases: 4. Per germline, CDR1 SGHAT and CDR2 FQNNGV. The CDR3 nucleotides read TGTGCCAGCAGCTCCCGGGGGGTATCTGGGGCCAACGTCCTGACTTTC. It codes for CASSSRGVSGANVLTF.

This chain links TRBV18 with TRBJ1-2; D not certain. Germline-derived CDR1 and CDR2 are KGHSH and LQKENI. V lost 8 bases and J lost 4, with 14 bases in between. The CDR3 contains 13 residues. This CDR3 reads CASGPDGRYGYTF. The CDR3 DNA sequence: TGTGCCAGCGGCCCGGACGGACGCTATGGCTACACCTTC. Complete variable domain (other parts from reference TRBV18 and TRBJ1-2): NAGVMQNPRHLVRRRGQEARLRCSPMKGHSHVYWYRQLPEEGLKFMVYLQKENIIDESGMPKERFSAEFPKEGPSILRIQQVVRGDSAAYFCASGPDGRYGYTFGSGTRLTVV.

This chain links TRBV18 with TRBJ2-1; no definite D call. V was shortened by 3 bases and J by 3 bases, with 15 bases between the two germline ends. The CDR3 runs to 16 residues. CDR1 is KGHSH, CDR2 LQKENI, per germline. Here the CDR3 reads CASSPGPTEYYNEQFF. CDR3 coding DNA: TGTGCCAGCTCACCCGGACCGACCGAATACTACAATGAGCAGTTCTTC.